One sample yielded the 23 T cell receptor beta chains listed below, sequenced in a study of OX40 agonist ivuxolimab in advanced cancers. Receptor amplification or capture employed the immunoSEQ multiplex PCR assay. Imported from immuneACCESS, the table was reduced by TCRdb to in-frame sequences with V and J called. These copies leave out some clones; in studies compared against another copy, an unresolved V gene accounts for under half, and the cause of the remainder is not known. This sample gives roughly 66,000 clones in total; around 80% of them show up just once. The ten most abundant clones make up approximately 6.8% of the sample. The material sequenced was CD4+ or CD8+ T cells sorted from blood, taken in a trial of the OX40 agonist ivuxolimab. The receptors were sampled from an adult with an advanced solid tumor such as melanoma, head and neck, liver or kidney cancer.

A few counts support this clone. V is TRBV10-3 and J is TRBJ1-1; 8 nucleotides agree with TRBD1. CDR1 is ENHRY, CDR2 SYGVKD, per germline. The trim removed 11 bases at V and 6 bases at J, leaving 11 bases unmatched. There are 13 residues in the CDR3. The CDR3 DNA is TGTGCCGTCTCGTCACAGGGGGACCCTGAAGCTTTCTTT. This gives the protein CAVSSQGDPEAFF.

The gene calls are TRBV7-9 and TRBJ2-1, with 10 bases fitting TRBD2. The CDR3 is 16 amino acids. Germline CDR1 reads SEHNR; CDR2 reads FQNEAQ (reference sequence). The V gene end was trimmed by 1 base and the J gene end by 0 bases; junction bases not matched to a gene: 0. Written as DNA, the CDR3 is TGTGCCAGCAGCTTAGGACTAGCGGGCTCCTACAATGAGCAGTTCTTC. Amino acid sequence: CASSLGLAGSYNEQFF.

This clone was detected once. This sequence joins TRBV7-3 and TRBJ2-5; D is perhaps TRBD1 (6 bases). CDR1 is SGHTA and CDR2 is FQGTGA in the germline V gene. Trimming took off 5 bases at V and 6 bases at J, with 16 bases between the two ends. This CDR3 comprises 14 residues. CDR3 in DNA: TGTGCCAGCAGCCCAGAGGGGGATGTAAAGACCCAGTACTTC. Protein product: CASSPEGDVKTQYF.

CDR3 amino acids: CASSLDSLYNSPLHF. The CDR3, as DNA: TGTGCCAGCAGTTTAGACAGCCTATATAATTCACCCCTCCACTTT. The V call is TRBV27, the J call TRBJ1-6; a weak D match, TRBD1 (5 bases). The CDR3 contains 15 residues. Between the trimmed V and J ends, which lost 2 bases and 4 bases, there was a span of 9 bases. Per germline, CDR1 MNHEY and CDR2 SMNVEV (reference sequence).

The J gene is TRBJ1-5, the V gene TRBV18; D uncertain. Trimming pared 0 bases from V and 9 bases from J, leaving 6 bases between. Germline assignment: CDR1 KGHSH and CDR2 LQKENI. CDR3 length: 12 amino acids. The CDR3 coding sequence is TGTGCCAGCTCACCACCAGACTCGCCCCAGCATTTT. Its translation: CASSPPDSPQHF.

V usage is TRBV19 and J usage is TRBJ2-1; 8 bases map to TRBD1. Germline V gene sequence: CDR1 LNHDA, CDR2 SQIVND (reference sequence). Losses at the gene ends were 10 bases for V and 2 bases for J; bases not matched to a gene: 25. The CDR3 has 20 residues. The DNA for the CDR3 is TGTGCCACCACCCAAGGGAGAGGGACAGGCGTCATTTCTACCTACAATGAGCAGTTCTTC. It is translated as CATTQGRGTGVISTYNEQFF.

The chain has TRBV6-1 and TRBJ2-7, with D possibly being TRBD1 (5 bases). This CDR3 has 13 amino acids. V lost 5 bases, J lost 6 bases, and 14 bases lay in between. Looked up from germline, CDR1 is MNHNS and CDR2 is SASEGT. The CDR3 sequence is CASSRIGVLEQYF. The CDR3 coding sequence is TGTGCCAGCAGTCGTATAGGGGTTCTCGAGCAGTACTTC.

This clone was counted between two and nine times. The V gene is TRBV5-6, the J gene TRBJ1-1; tentatively, D is TRBD1 (5 bases). Germline-derived CDR1 and CDR2 are SGHDT and YYEEEE. Trimming stripped 0 bases from V and 3 bases from J, with 12 bases between. The CDR3 contains 15 residues. The CDR3 spells CASSLDRFGDTEAFF. The CDR3 bases are TGTGCCAGCAGCTTGGACAGGTTTGGCGACACTGAAGCTTTCTTT.

V usage is TRBV6-6 and J usage is TRBJ1-5, with D perhaps matching TRBD1 (5 bases). The CDR3 loop spans 16 amino acids. Germline V gives CDR1 MNHNY, CDR2 SVGAGI (reference sequence). V lost 0 bases and J lost 8, with 17 bases in between. The CDR3 nucleotides read TGTGCCAGCAGTTACTCTCGGAGCAGGGACTTGGAGCCCCAGCATTTT. Translated: CASSYSRSRDLEPQHF.

This chain links TRBV7-2 with TRBJ1-6; D is possibly TRBD1 (5 bases). This CDR3 is built from 14 residues. The germline CDR1 and CDR2 sequences are SGHTA and FQGNSA. The ends were cut back, 4 bases at V and 9 bases at J, with 13 bases in the middle. CDR3 sequence reads: CASSWVHGGSPLHF. CDR3 DNA: TGTGCCAGCAGCTGGGTACATGGGGGTTCACCCCTCCACTTT.

The chain is built from TRBV6-6 and TRBJ2-2; D is unresolved. The CDR3 covers 11 residues. Germline CDR1 and CDR2: MNHNY and SVGAGI (reference sequence). V gave up 7 bases and J gave up 5 bases, with 5 bases separating them. CDR3 sequence reads: CASTWTGELFF. The CDR3 coding sequence is TGTGCCAGCACCTGGACCGGGGAGCTGTTTTTT.

The chain recombines TRBV7-2 with TRBJ2-2; 9 positions match TRBD1. The CDR3 contains 19 residues. Germline V gene sequence: CDR1 SGHTA, CDR2 FQGNSA. V trimming: 0 bases; J trimming: 2 bases; junction bases outside the gene matches: 10. Here the CDR3 DNA reads TGTGCCAGCAGCTTAGCCTACGCAACAGGGGGCTCTAACACCGGGGAGCTGTTTTTT. This translates into CASSLAYATGGSNTGELFF.

The V and J genes are TRBV29-1 and TRBJ2-1; D is ambiguous. CDR1 is SQVTM, CDR2 ANQGSEA, per germline. Trimming removed 6 bases at V and 0 bases at J, with 15 bases between. The CDR3 spans 15 residues. CDR3 sequence (DNA): TGCAGCGTCCCCGTGGGGATTCTCTCCTACAATGAGCAGTTCTTC. It is translated as CSVPVGILSYNEQFF.

The gene calls are TRBV7-6 and TRBJ2-7; 9 bases map to TRBD2. The germline CDR1 and CDR2 sequences are SGHVS and FNYEAQ. CDR3 length: 13 residues. J gave up 4 bases and V 5 bases, and 3 bases lay outside the gene matches. The CDR3 bases are TGTGCCAGCAGCCAAACTAGCGGGTACGAGCAGTACTTC. Translating gives CASSQTSGYEQYF.

This chain connects TRBV7-9 to TRBJ1-4; the D gene is possibly TRBD1 (6 bases). V dropped 5 bases and J dropped 3 bases, with 16 bases sitting between them. This CDR3 contains 16 residues. The germline V gene encodes CDR1 SEHNR and CDR2 FQNEAQ (reference sequence). The CDR3, as DNA: TGTGCCAGCAGCGCCCTCACCAGGGGCTCTAATGAAAAACTGTTTTTT. Encoded protein: CASSALTRGSNEKLFF.

The J gene is TRBJ2-2, the V gene TRBV10-3, with D possibly matching TRBD1 (6 bases). Germline loops: CDR1 ENHRY, CDR2 SYGVKD. This CDR3 is built from 13 residues. Between the trimmed V and J ends, which lost 5 bases and 7 bases, there was a span of 11 bases. The CDR3 DNA sequence: TGTGCCATCAGTTTGACAGGAGGCGGGGAGCTGTTTTTT. It codes for CAISLTGGGELFF.

This chain links TRBV10-3 with TRBJ2-1; the D is unclear. Germline V gene data show CDR1 as ENHRY and CDR2 as SYGVKD. CDR3 length: 14 residues. The V end lost 9 bases, the J end lost 3 bases, and 15 bases lay between the germline ends. CDR3 sequence reads: CAIQRDLDYNEQFF. In DNA form, the CDR3 reads TGTGCCATTCAGAGAGACCTTGACTACAATGAGCAGTTCTTC.

The chain carries TRBV5-1 and TRBJ2-3; 8 bases match TRBD2. This CDR3 comprises 14 residues. V trimming: 4 bases; J trimming: 4 bases; junction bases outside the gene matches: 5. Germline values: CDR1 SGHRS, CDR2 YFSETQ. In DNA, the CDR3 is TGCGCCAGCAGCCCGACCGGGGGGGCAGATACGCAGTATTTT. It specifies CASSPTGGADTQYF.

The chain employs TRBV10-3 and TRBJ2-7, with 8 bases matching TRBD2. The CDR3 contains 15 residues. Germline lookup yields CDR1 ENHRY and CDR2 SYGVKD. The ends lost 3 bases at V and 6 bases at J; junction bases unmatched: 10. The CDR3 nucleotides are TGTGCCATCAGTGACCCGGGACTAGGATTTTCCGAGCAGTACTTC. Its translation: CAISDPGLGFSEQYF.

This clone has just one count. This chain uses TRBV5-1 with TRBJ1-2; D ambiguous. Trimming left V 0 bases short and J 0 bases short, with 3 bases between. Germline CDR1 reads SGHRS; CDR2 reads YFSETQ. This CDR3 comprises 13 residues. The CDR3 DNA reads as TGCGCCAGCAGCTTGGGGTCTAACTATGGCTACACCTTC. Its protein product is CASSLGSNYGYTF.

This chain links TRBV13 with TRBJ2-3, with D tentatively TRBD1 (6 bases). Germline V gene sequence: CDR1 PRHDT, CDR2 FYEKMQ (reference sequence). The CDR3 runs 16 residues. V was pared by 4 bases and J by 2 bases, with 16 bases between. The CDR3 loop reads CASSSADRTYTDTQYF. In nucleotides, the CDR3 is TGTGCCAGCAGCTCAGCCGACAGGACCTACACAGATACGCAGTATTTT. The variable domain in full, with the rest retrieved from reference TRBV13 and TRBJ2-3, is AAGVIQSPRHLIKEKRETATLKCYPIPRHDTVYWYQQGPGQDPQFLISFYEKMQSDKGSIPDRFSAQQFSDYHSELNMSSLELGDSALYFCASSSADRTYTDTQYFGPGTRLTVL.

V usage is TRBV9 and J usage is TRBJ2-5; TRBD2 aligns across 10 bases. The V gene end was trimmed by 0 bases and the J gene end by 4 bases; junction bases not matched to a gene: 0. The CDR3 contains 14 residues. The germline V gene encodes CDR1 SGDLS and CDR2 YYNGEE. In DNA, the CDR3 is TGTGCCAGCAGCGTAGGGACTAGCGGAGAGACCCAGTACTTC. Its protein is CASSVGTSGETQYF.

This chain uses TRBV5-1 with TRBJ2-6; perhaps TRBD2 as D (6 bases). V lost 0 bases to trimming and J lost 0 bases, with 13 bases between them. Germline lookup yields CDR1 SGHRS and CDR2 YFSETQ. This CDR3 has 18 amino acids. CDR3 nucleotides: TGCGCCAGCAGCTTGGTGGGGGGTACTAGCTCTGGGGCCAACGTCCTGACTTTC. Translating gives CASSLVGGTSSGANVLTF.